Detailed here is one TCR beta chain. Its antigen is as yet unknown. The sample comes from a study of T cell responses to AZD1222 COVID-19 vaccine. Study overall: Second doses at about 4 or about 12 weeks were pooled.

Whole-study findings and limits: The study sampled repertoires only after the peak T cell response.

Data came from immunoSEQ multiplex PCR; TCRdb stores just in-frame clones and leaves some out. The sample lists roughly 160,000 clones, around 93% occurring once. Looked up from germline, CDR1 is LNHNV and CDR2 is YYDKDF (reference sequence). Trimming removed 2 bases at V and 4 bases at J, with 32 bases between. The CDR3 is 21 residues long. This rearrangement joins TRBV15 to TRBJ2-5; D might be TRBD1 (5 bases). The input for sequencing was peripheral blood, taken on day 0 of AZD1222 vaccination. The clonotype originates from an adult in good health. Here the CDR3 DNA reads TGTGCCACCAGCAGAACTACTCCGGACCCCACAGGTCCCCTAGATGGAGAGACCCAGTACTTC. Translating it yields CATSRTTPDPTGPLDGETQYF.